The present TCR beta chain was sequenced within a study of Ad26.COV2.S vaccination and SARS-CoV-2 variants. The study, taken as a whole, reports: Relative to placebo recipients, vaccine recipients exhibited elevated spike-specific TCR breadth. Measurements of TCR breadth and depth may have given underestimates of the total T cell responses. After vaccination, reports described spike-specific CD8+ and CD4+ T cell responses as showing substantial breadth.

Between the trimmed V and J ends, which lost 5 bases and 1 base, there was a span of 14 bases. The CDR3 runs 15 residues. CDR1 is MNHEY, CDR2 SVGAGI, per germline. Note on this clone: What it recognizes is unknown.

Using immunoSEQ multiplex PCR, the repertoire was profiled, and TCRdb retains in-frame clones only, with some absent. This table has hundreds of thousands of clones, about 91% appearing once. This chain uses TRBV6-5 with TRBJ1-1; D not resolved. Sequencing used peripheral blood, obtained after recovery from COVID-19. This TCR was sampled from a human donor who had recovered from COVID-19. CDR3 residues: CASSQVDGPNTEAFF. CDR3 DNA sequence: TGTGCCAGCAGTCAGGTCGACGGTCCGAACACTGAAGCTTTCTTT.